This entry lists 10 T cell receptor beta chains sequenced from one sample in a study of regulatory T cells in long-lasting Graves disease (TCRdb year 2021). To prepare the library, multiplex PCR was applied. TCRdb lists the instrument as Illumina HiSeq 4000. iRepertoire HTBI primers and Arm-PCR amplification of CDR3 regions were used to construct TCR beta libraries. The public reads were reanalyzed by TCRdb: fastp trimming at Q25, MiXCR alignment, in-frame beta chains only. Every distinct CDR3 protein forms one entry, paired with its most common genes and DNA. In this sample the table shows a few hundred thousand distinct CDR3 sequences, under 25% of which occur a single time. The top ten hold around 14% of the sample. Reading the label with the study, this specimen's time point is: persistent/refractory GD, antithyroid drugs over 5 years with positive TRAb. For both TCR sequencing and RNA sequencing, RNA was extracted from PBMCs in TRIzol.

The sample in question was peripheral blood mononuclear cells (PBMCs), obtained when the disease was refractory, from a patient treated with antithyroid drugs. The receptor set was obtained from a female donor with Graves disease.

This clonotype was observed a handful of times. The chain recombines TRBV28 with TRBJ2-3; D not resolved. Between the trimmed V and J ends, which lost 5 bases and 2 bases, there was a span of 11 bases. Per the germline V gene, CDR1 is MDHEN and CDR2 is SYDVKM. The CDR3 contains 14 residues. The CDR3 bases are TGTGCCAGCAGTACCTCTAGGATCACAGATACGCAGTATTTT. It is translated as CASSTSRITDTQYF.

This chain links TRBV25-1 with TRBJ2-7; TRBD1 is a possible D gene (6 bases). Deletions cut 1 base from V and 4 bases from J, with 17 bases between. Germline V CDR1 and CDR2: MGHDK, SYGVNS. This CDR3 has 16 amino acids. The CDR3 reads CASSEWSVTGTYEQYF. CDR3 coding DNA: TGTGCCAGCAGTGAATGGAGCGTGACAGGAACATACGAGCAGTACTTC.

The sample holds a few counts of this clonotype. The V gene is TRBV20-1, the J gene TRBJ2-5; 7 bases line up with TRBD2. V gave up 0 bases and J gave up 5 bases; unmatched junction bases: 21. The CDR3 has 19 residues. Germline values: CDR1 DFQATT, CDR2 SNEGSKA (reference sequence). The CDR3 nucleotides are TGCAGTGCTAGAGACCGACTCCGGGCGGGAGTGTTCTCAGTGGAGACCCAGTACTTC. Residues: CSARDRLRAGVFSVETQYF.

As for this clonotype: At one of its ends the junction is not consistent with the germline gene, which may arise from a read error. This chain uses TRBV27 with TRBJ1-1, with D hard to call. The CDR3 has 12 residues. Per germline, CDR1 MNHEY and CDR2 SMNVEV (reference sequence). The CDR3 sequence is CASSFLDGVILF. The CDR3 DNA reads as TGTGCCAGCAGCTTCCTCGACGGAGTTATTCTCTTT.

This clonotype was seen many times. The gene calls are TRBV15 and TRBJ1-4, with D hard to call. This CDR3 has 13 amino acids. V was trimmed by 3 bases and J by 7 bases, leaving 9 bases between them. Germline assignment: CDR1 LNHNV and CDR2 YYDKDF (reference sequence). The CDR3 DNA sequence: TGTGCCACCAGCAGCGCGAGTACTGAAAAACTGTTTTTT. Translated, it gives CATSSASTEKLFF.

This clonotype is a singleton in its sample. Given a much more abundant clone one base away, this may be a read error. The chain combines TRBV24-1 with TRBJ1-2; D uncertain. The CDR3 spans 12 residues. Germline lookup yields CDR1 KGHDR and CDR2 SFDVKD. The CDR3 spells CATSDSRYGYAF. CDR3 DNA: TGTGCCACCAGTGATTCCAGGTATGGCTACGCCTTC.

Many counts were recorded for this clonotype. J is TRBJ2-5 and V is TRBV12-3 or TRBV12-4, with D possibly matching TRBD1 (5 bases). V was shortened by 6 bases and J by 1 base, with 18 bases between the two germline ends. The CDR3 is 16 residues long. The CDR3, as DNA: TGTGCCAGCAGATATAAGTGGGGCGGAGCCCAAGAGACCCAGTACTTC. Its protein product is CASRYKWGGAQETQYF.

CDR3 sequence: CASTPRRGGTEAFF. CDR3 bases: TGTGCCAGCACCCCACGAAGGGGTGGCACTGAAGCTTTCTTT. The rearrangement links TRBV12-3 or TRBV12-4 to TRBJ1-1, with a possible D match to TRBD1 (5 bases). Between the trimmed V and J ends, which lost 7 bases and 4 bases, there was a span of 16 bases. This CDR3 contains 14 residues.

This clonotype was recorded a few times. The chain carries TRBV4-2 and TRBJ2-1; 11 nucleotides agree with TRBD2. Losses at the gene ends were 5 bases for V and 7 bases for J; bases not matched to a gene: 7. Germline V gene lookup returns CDR1 LGHNA and CDR2 YNFKEQ. The CDR3 is 15 residues long. This chain's CDR3 is CASSDSGRAGNEQFF. The CDR3, as DNA: TGTGCCAGCAGCGATAGCGGGAGGGCCGGTAATGAGCAGTTCTTC.

This clonotype was counted a few times. This sequence joins TRBV4-3 and TRBJ2-4; tentatively, D is TRBD1 or TRBD2 (5 bases each). This CDR3 is built from 13 residues. The V gene's germline CDR1 is LGHNA and CDR2 YSLEER. V was pared by 0 bases and J by 10 bases, with 10 bases between. CDR3 residues: CASSQENEGIQYF. The CDR3 DNA reads as TGCGCCAGCAGCCAAGAGAACGAGGGGATTCAGTACTTC.